This TCR beta chain emerged from a study of long-term antiretroviral therapy in people with HIV. Researchers ran immunoSEQ v3.0 at survey level. Here immunoSEQ multiplex PCR was the method, and the copy in TCRdb shows in-frame clones only, minus some. The sample shows tens of thousands of clones, 65% to 90% of them seen only once. The sequenced sample was unsorted PBMCs, obtained 1.5 years after starting antiretroviral therapy. The TCR sequence derives from a man between 18 and 35 years old with HIV.

CDR3 coding DNA: TGTGCCAGCAGCTTACATCTGGTGAACACCGGGGAGCTGTTTTTT. Residues: CASSLHLVNTGELFF. The V and J genes are TRBV11-2 and TRBJ2-2; D is unresolved. There are 15 residues in the CDR3. Germline CDR1 reads SGHAT; CDR2 reads FQNNGV. Trimming left V 2 bases short and J 1 base short, with 8 bases between.